This is a list of T cell receptor beta chains from one sample in a study of T cells in Graves' hyperthyroidism and ophthalmopathy. TCRdb re-derived calls from the multiplex PCR reads in MiXCR, one entry per CDR3 protein. The sample records over 450,000 distinct CDR3 sequences, 14% being singletons. Sequenced input: blood. These TCRs come from a young woman with Graves' hyperthyroidism. Both conserved end residues are part of each CDR3. Each record gives: clone size, J gene, V gene, CDR3 length, D gene, CDR3 DNA, CDR3 protein. D genes are given only for firm matches. The size entry is marked missing in some rows and otherwise reads once, few, many or a size class.

many	TRBJ2-1	TRBV24-1	20	TRBD2	TGTGCCACCAGTGATTTGAAAGGGAGCGGGAGGGCCCCGGGATACAATGAGCAGTTCTTC	CATSDLKGSGRAPGYNEQFF
many	TRBJ2-2	TRBV12-3/TRBV12-4	15	TRBD1	TGTGCCAGCAGTTCAGGGGGTCTGGATACCGGGGAGCTGTTTTTT	CASSSGGLDTGELFF
many	TRBJ1-1	TRBV5-6	15	TRBD1	TGTGCCAGCTTGGGCTTAACTGGGACAGATTCTGAAGCTTTCTTT	CASLGLTGTDSEAFF
many	TRBJ1-2	TRBV19	15	TRBD1	TGTGCCAGTAGTGCCCTACCCGGGACAGGGGGTGACTACACCTTC	CASSALPGTGGDYTF
NA	TRBJ2-1	TRBV7-2	11	NA	TGTGCCAGCAGCGCCGACCGGGACCAATTCTTC	CASSADRDQFF
many	TRBJ1-1	TRBV28	15	NA	TGTGCCAGCAAAATCTTAAGGGGCGGAGACACTGAAGCTTTCTTT	CASKILRGGDTEAFF
NA	TRBJ1-1	TRBV3-1	16	NA	TGTGCCAGCAGCCCCCCCGGGGACGTCCGCCCCACTGAAGCTTTCTTT	CASSPPGDVRPTEAFF
many	TRBJ1-1	TRBV9	13	TRBD1	TGTGCCAGCAGCGCGGACAGGTACACTGAAGCTTTCTTT	CASSADRYTEAFF
NA	TRBJ2-4	TRBV20-1	15	NA	TGCAGTGCTAGAGACGGGGTAGCGGCCAAAAACATTCAGTACTTC	CSARDGVAAKNIQYF
many	TRBJ2-7	TRBV6-1	15	NA	TGTGCCAGCAGTGAAGCGAGGGGACCTCCCTACGAGCAGTACTTC	CASSEARGPPYEQYF
many	TRBJ2-7	TRBV20-1	14	NA	TGCAGTGCACACGATCGAGGGAGATCCTACGAGCAGTACTTC	CSAHDRGRSYEQYF
many	TRBJ1-5	TRBV25-1	14	NA	TGTGCCAGCAGTGGGACTGGGGGTAAATGGGCCCAGCATTTT	CASSGTGGKWAQHF
many	TRBJ2-6	TRBV18	18	TRBD2	TGTGCCAGCTCACCACGGGCGGGAGGGGGCCCTGGGGCCAACGTCCTGACTTTC	CASSPRAGGGPGANVLTF
NA	TRBJ2-3	TRBV4-2	16	NA	TGTGCCAGCAGCCAGAACCAGGGGGGAGGCACAGATACGCAGTATTTT	CASSQNQGGGTDTQYF
many	TRBJ2-7	TRBV20-1	15	TRBD1	TGCAGTGCTAGGGTCACTCGGGACAGGGGGTACGAGCAGTACTTC	CSARVTRDRGYEQYF
NA	TRBJ2-7	TRBV30	13	NA	TGTGCCTGGAGTGTAGGGGGGGTTTACGAGCAGTACTTC	CAWSVGGVYEQYF
few	TRBJ2-3	TRBV6-2/TRBV6-3	14	TRBD2	TGTGCCACCAGGACTAGCGGGAGTCGAGATACGCAGTATTTT	CATRTSGSRDTQYF
many	TRBJ2-1	TRBV5-1	16	TRBD2	TGCGCCAGCAGCTTCGAGCGGGAGGGCCGCTACAATGAGCAGTTCTTC	CASSFEREGRYNEQFF
many	TRBJ2-2	TRBV7-8	14	NA	TGTGCCAGCAGCTTGAGCGGTCGCACCGGGGAGCTGTTTTTT	CASSLSGRTGELFF
many	TRBJ1-1	TRBV12-3/TRBV12-4	13	NA	TGTGCCAGCGTAGGACGGGAGAACACTGAAGCTTTCTTT	CASVGRENTEAFF
many	TRBJ1-1	TRBV30	11	NA	TGTGCCTGGAGAGGGAACACTGAAGCTTTCTTT	CAWRGNTEAFF
NA	TRBJ1-5	TRBV18	15	NA	TGTGCCAGCTCACCTGCCGGGATAAATAATCAGCCCCAGCATTTT	CASSPAGINNQPQHF
NA	TRBJ2-2	TRBV3-1	14	NA	TGTGCCAGCAGCCAAGTCGAGGGCACCGGGGAGCTGTTTTTT	CASSQVEGTGELFF
NA	TRBJ1-4	TRBV20-1	14	TRBD1	TGCAGTGCTAGAGAGACAGGGAATTATGAAAAACTGTTTTTT	CSARETGNYEKLFF
many	TRBJ1-1	TRBV5-1	14	NA	TGCGCCAGCAGCTCCATCGATCAGGGAACTGAAGCTTTCTTT	CASSSIDQGTEAFF
many	TRBJ2-1	TRBV2	15	TRBD1	TGTGCCAGCAGTGCCGGACAGGGTCAGTGGAATGAGCAGTTCTTC	CASSAGQGQWNEQFF